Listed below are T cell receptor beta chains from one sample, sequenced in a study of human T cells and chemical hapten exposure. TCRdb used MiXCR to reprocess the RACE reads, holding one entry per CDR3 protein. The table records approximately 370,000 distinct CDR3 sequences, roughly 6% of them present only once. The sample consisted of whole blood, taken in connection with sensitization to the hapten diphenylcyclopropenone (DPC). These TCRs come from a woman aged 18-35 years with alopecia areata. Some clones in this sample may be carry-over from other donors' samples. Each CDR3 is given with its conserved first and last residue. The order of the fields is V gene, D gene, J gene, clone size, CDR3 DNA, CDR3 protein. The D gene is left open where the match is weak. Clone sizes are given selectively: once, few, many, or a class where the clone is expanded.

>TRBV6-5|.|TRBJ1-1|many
TGTGCCAGCAGTTCCCACGACAGGTCCACTGAAGCTTTCTTT
CASSSHDRSTEAFF
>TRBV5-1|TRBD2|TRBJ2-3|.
TGCGCCAGCAGCTCTTCCGGGACTAGCCCAGATACGCAGTATTTT
CASSSSGTSPDTQYF
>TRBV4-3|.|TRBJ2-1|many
TGCGCCAGCAGCCAAGATCCGGAGGGGGGATACAATGAGCAGTTCTTC
CASSQDPEGGYNEQFF
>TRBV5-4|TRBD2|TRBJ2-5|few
TGTGCCAGCAGCTTGGGACCTAGCGGGGAGACCCAGTACTTC
CASSLGPSGETQYF
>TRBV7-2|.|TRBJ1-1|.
TGTGCCAGCAGCCCCGGTCGTCGGACCACTGAAGCTTTCTTT
CASSPGRRTTEAFF
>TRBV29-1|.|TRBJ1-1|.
TGCAGCGTTGATAGGAGCAAAGGACGGACCACTGAAGCTTTCTTT
CSVDRSKGRTTEAFF
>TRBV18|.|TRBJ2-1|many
TGTGCCAGCTCACCTGGGGGAGCCTACAATGAGCAGTTCTTC
CASSPGGAYNEQFF
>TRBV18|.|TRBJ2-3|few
TGTGCCAGCTCACCACTCCCGGGGTCAGTGCTCGCAGATACGCAGTATTTT
CASSPLPGSVLADTQYF
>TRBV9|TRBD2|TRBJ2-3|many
TGTGCCAGCAGCCTAGGGACTAGCGTCTCAGATACGCAGTATTTT
CASSLGTSVSDTQYF
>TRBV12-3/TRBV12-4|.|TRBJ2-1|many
TGTGCCAGCAGTTTGGCTGACGCCCGGGAGCAGTTCTTC
CASSLADAREQFF
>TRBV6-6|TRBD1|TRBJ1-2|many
TGTGCCAGCAGTACGGGACAGGGCAGGGGAGGCTACACCTTC
CASSTGQGRGGYTF
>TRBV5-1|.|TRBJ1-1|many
TGCGCCAGCAGCTTGGATGAGGGAACTGAAGCTTTCTTT
CASSLDEGTEAFF
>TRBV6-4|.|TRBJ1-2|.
TGTGCCAGCAGTGACGCGGCAGACACCACATATGGCTACACCTTC
CASSDAADTTYGYTF
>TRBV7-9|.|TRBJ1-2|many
TGTGCCAGCAGCTTAGACCCCCCTGGGATCCAGGGCTATGGCTACACCTTC
CASSLDPPGIQGYGYTF
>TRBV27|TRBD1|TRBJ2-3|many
TGTGCCAGCAGTCCTGCCGGGACAGGGGACGGCACAGATACGCAGTATTTT
CASSPAGTGDGTDTQYF
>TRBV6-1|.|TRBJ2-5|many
TGTGCCAGCAGTGAAGCGGGGGAACTACAAGAGACCCAGTACTTC
CASSEAGELQETQYF
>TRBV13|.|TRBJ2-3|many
TGTGCCAGCAGCTTAGAAGGTGGGGCAGATACGCAGTATTTT
CASSLEGGADTQYF
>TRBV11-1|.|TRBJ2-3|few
TGTGCCAGCAGCTCCGACAGGACTGGCACAGATACGCAGTATTTT
CASSSDRTGTDTQYF
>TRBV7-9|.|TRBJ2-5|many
TGTGCCAGCAGCCCGTACCAAGAGACCCAGTACTTC
CASSPYQETQYF
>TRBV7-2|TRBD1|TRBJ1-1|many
TGTGCCAGCAGCCTCGACAGGGAGACTGAAGCTTTCTTT
CASSLDRETEAFF
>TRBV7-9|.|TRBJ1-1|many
TGTGCCAGCAGCTTAGCCGTTGAAGCTTTCTTT
CASSLAVEAFF
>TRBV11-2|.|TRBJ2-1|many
TGTGCCAGCAGCTTCTATTTGAGGGATGAGCAGTTCTTC
CASSFYLRDEQFF
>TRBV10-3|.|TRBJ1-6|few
TGTGCCATCAGTGAGAGAGAGAATAATTCACCCCTCCACTTT
CAISERENNSPLHF
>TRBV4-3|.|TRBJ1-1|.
TGCGCCAGCAGCCAAGGGTTGGCAGCGGACGATGAAGCTTTCTTT
CASSQGLAADDEAFF
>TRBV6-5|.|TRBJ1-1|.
TGTGCCAGCAGCCGGGGCAGTATGAACACTGAAGCTTTCTTT
CASSRGSMNTEAFF
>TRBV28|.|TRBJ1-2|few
TGTGCCAGCAGTTGGAGTCGGAGGGGGAACCCTAACTATGGCTACACCTTC
CASSWSRRGNPNYGYTF
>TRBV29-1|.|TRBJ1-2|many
TGCAGCGTTGACTGGGCAGGGGAGCGGAATGGCTACACCTTC
CSVDWAGERNGYTF
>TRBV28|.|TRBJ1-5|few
TGTGCCAGCAGTTTAGACCCCCCGGGCAGGGGAAGGAACAATCAGCCCCAGCATTTT
CASSLDPPGRGRNNQPQHF
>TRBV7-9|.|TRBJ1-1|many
TGTGCCAGCAGCTGGCGGAAACTCACTGAAGCTTTCTTT
CASSWRKLTEAFF
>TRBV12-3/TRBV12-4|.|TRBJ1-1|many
TGTGCCAGCATTTATGCGGGGAAGAAGGGAACTGAAGCTTTCTTT
CASIYAGKKGTEAFF
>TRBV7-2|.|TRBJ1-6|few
TGTGCCAGCAGCTTTAGTGAGACCCTCCACTTT
CASSFSETLHF
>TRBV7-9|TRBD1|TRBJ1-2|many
TGTGCCAGCAGCTCCCCGGGACAGGGCATCTATGGCTACACCTTC
CASSSPGQGIYGYTF
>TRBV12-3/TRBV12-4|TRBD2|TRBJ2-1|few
TGTGCCAGCAGTTTTGCAGGCGGGGGGGCCTCCAATGAGCAGTTCTTC
CASSFAGGGASNEQFF
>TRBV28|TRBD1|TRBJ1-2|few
TGTGCCAGCAAAGGGGTAGGGGGCTACTATGGCTACACCTTC
CASKGVGGYYGYTF
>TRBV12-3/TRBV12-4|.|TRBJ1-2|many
TGTGCCAGCAGTTCCACAGGCGCTAACTATGGCTACACCTTC
CASSSTGANYGYTF
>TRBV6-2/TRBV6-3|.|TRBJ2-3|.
TGTGCCAGCAGTTACGGGCAGGGAGTAGGAGATACGCAGTATTTT
CASSYGQGVGDTQYF